The 27 T cell receptor beta chains below come from one sample, sequenced in a study of blood T cell repertoires in COVID-19. The protocol was immunoSEQ multiplex PCR, while the TCRdb copy is restricted to in-frame clones and leaves out a portion. The data contain about 150,000 clones, around 84% of them singletons. The sample consisted of PBMCs or T cells enriched from blood (not recorded which). The source is a woman in her 50s who had recovered from COVID-19.

The chain combines TRBV18 with TRBJ2-6; D unresolved. Looked up from germline, CDR1 is KGHSH and CDR2 is LQKENI. There are 15 residues in the CDR3. The V and J ends lost 4 bases and 2 bases respectively, with 9 bases between them. CDR3 in amino acids: CASSLAGAGANVLTF. CDR3 DNA: TGTGCCAGCTCACTCGCAGGTGCTGGGGCCAACGTCCTGACTTTC.

The chain uses TRBV28 and TRBJ1-6, with 10 nucleotides matching TRBD1. The length of the CDR3 is 14 residues. Germline CDR1 and CDR2: MDHEN and SYDVKM. With 5 bases clipped from V and 7 bases from J, the junction kept 2 bases outside the gene matches. The CDR3 protein is CASSEGQGNSPLHF. The CDR3 DNA sequence: TGTGCCAGCAGTGAGGGACAGGGGAATTCACCCCTCCACTTT.

The chain is built from TRBV18 and TRBJ2-7, with TRBD2 matching 7 bases. V gave up 1 base and J gave up 6 bases; unmatched junction bases: 12. The CDR3 spans 16 residues. Germline loops: CDR1 KGHSH, CDR2 LQKENI. The CDR3, as DNA: TGTGCCAGCTCACCACAACAGACTAGCACCATCGCCGAGCAGTACTTC. Protein sequence: CASSPQQTSTIAEQYF.

The genes are TRBV5-1 and TRBJ1-4; 8 bases are shared with TRBD1. The trim removed 5 bases at V and 6 bases at J, leaving 6 bases unmatched. This CDR3 contains 14 residues. Germline assignment: CDR1 SGHRS and CDR2 YFSETQ. The chain's CDR3 is CASRPDRVDEKLFF. CDR3 sequence (DNA): TGCGCCAGCAGACCGGACAGGGTTGATGAAAAACTGTTTTTT.

The table lists this clone with a few counts. The rearrangement links TRBV4-1 to TRBJ2-7; D may be TRBD2 (6 bases). Germline V gene data show CDR1 as MGHRA and CDR2 as YSYEKL. The CDR3 consists of 15 residues. The V end was cut by 7 bases, the J end by 3 bases, with 19 bases between. The CDR3 coding sequence is TGCGCCAGCAACCATCCCCCCGGGGGAAGCTACGAGCAGTACTTC. This codes for CASNHPPGGSYEQYF.

Regarding this clone: At one of its ends the junction is not consistent with the germline gene, which may arise from a read error. The chain recombines TRBV12-3 or TRBV12-4 with TRBJ2-7; 7 bases fit TRBD1. The CDR3 consists of 13 residues. This chain's CDR3 is CASSESEGAPHHF. CDR3 nucleotides: TGTGCCAGCAGTGAAAGTGAGGGGGCCCCTCATCACTTC.

The rearrangement joins TRBV7-9 to TRBJ2-3, with 8 nucleotides matching TRBD2. Germline V lookup: CDR1 SEHNR, CDR2 FQNEAQ (reference sequence). The CDR3 has 14 residues. V lost 5 bases and J lost 1; bases outside the gene matches: 2. The CDR3 loop reads CASSLSGGTDTQYF. CDR3 DNA sequence: TGTGCCAGCAGCCTTAGCGGGGGCACAGATACGCAGTATTTT.

This clone was detected only a few times. The chain has TRBV11-2 and TRBJ2-7; tentative D call: TRBD2 (6 bases). This CDR3 region has 15 residues. The ends were cut back, 5 bases at V and 9 bases at J, with 23 bases in the middle. From germline, CDR1 is SGHAT and CDR2 FQNNGV. The CDR3 DNA is TGTGCCAGCAGCCGAGCGCGGGACTCCCTGGTTCGGCAGTACTTC. Its protein is CASSRARDSLVRQYF. Supplemented by reference TRBV11-2 and TRBJ2-7, the full variable domain reads EAGVAQSPRYKIIEKRQSVAFWCNPISGHATLYWYQQILGQGPKLLIQFQNNGVVDDSQLPKDRFSAERLKGVDSTLKIQPAKLEDSAVYLCASSRARDSLVRQYFGPGTRLTVT.

The gene calls are TRBV3-1 (or the pseudogene TRBV3-2) and TRBJ1-4; TRBD1 matches at 8 bases. CDR3 size: 16 residues. The V gene end was trimmed by 3 bases and the J gene end by 7 bases; junction bases not matched to a gene: 10. CDR1 and CDR2 from the germline V gene are LGHDT and YNNKEL (reference sequence). CDR3 DNA: TGTGCCAGCAGCCACATTAGGACAGGGACCGTTGAAAAACTGTTTTTT. It codes for CASSHIRTGTVEKLFF.

The chain is built from TRBV19 and TRBJ1-2; 7 bases align to TRBD1. The CDR3 is 15 residues long. Germline CDR1 LNHDA, CDR2 SQIVND (reference sequence). The V segment lost 8 bases and the J segment 6 bases; nucleotides outside the gene matches: 15. This CDR3 reads CASVPDRIGLDGYTF. CDR3 nucleotides: TGTGCCAGTGTACCGGACAGGATCGGGTTGGATGGCTACACCTTC. The full variable domain, its missing parts supplied by reference TRBV19 and TRBJ1-2, is DGGITQSPKYLFRKEGQNVTLSCEQNLNHDAMYWYRQDPGQGLRLIYYSQIVNDFQKGDIAEGYSVSREKKESFPLTVTSAQKNPTAFYLCASVPDRIGLDGYTFGSGTRLTVV.

Only one count was recorded for this clone. V is TRBV5-4 and J is TRBJ1-1; D is ambiguous. V was shortened by 2 bases and J by 1 base, with 6 bases between the two germline ends. Germline CDR1 SGHNT, CDR2 YYREEE (reference sequence). This CDR3 comprises 13 residues. The CDR3 is CASSFSANTEAFF. CDR3 in DNA: TGTGCCAGCAGCTTCAGCGCGAACACTGAAGCTTTCTTT.

The chain has TRBV19 and TRBJ1-5; the D gene is possibly TRBD1 (6 bases). The CDR3 has 14 residues. Trimming took off 6 bases at V and 7 bases at J, with 16 bases between the two ends. The germline V gene encodes CDR1 LNHDA and CDR2 SQIVND (reference sequence). CDR3 sequence reads: CASSPGQFGQPQHF. CDR3 in DNA: TGTGCCAGTAGCCCCGGACAGTTTGGACAGCCCCAGCATTTT.

This sequence joins TRBV6-5 and TRBJ1-2; 10 bases line up with TRBD1. V lost 2 bases and J lost 5; bases outside the gene matches: 8. The CDR3 sequence is 16 residues long. Per germline, CDR1 MNHEY and CDR2 SVGAGI. CDR3 region: CASSYRTGGNTYGYTF. In DNA form, the CDR3 reads TGTGCCAGCAGTTACAGGACAGGGGGTAATACGTATGGCTACACCTTC.

The chain joins TRBV18 to TRBJ1-1; 7 positions agree with TRBD1. The CDR3 runs to 14 residues. V was clipped by 2 bases and J by 5 bases; unmatched bases: 5. Germline CDR1 reads KGHSH; CDR2 reads LQKENI. The CDR3, as DNA: TGTGCCAGCTCACCAAAAGAACAGGGGACTGAAGCTTTCTTT. It codes for CASSPKEQGTEAFF.

V and J are TRBV7-2 and TRBJ2-3; D remains unclear. The CDR3 has 13 amino acids. V lost 1 base and J lost 7, with 9 bases in between. Germline values: CDR1 SGHTA, CDR2 FQGNSA. The CDR3 DNA is TGTGCCAGCAGCTTAGACCGGTTGAATACGCAGTATTTT. Translated, it gives CASSLDRLNTQYF.

In the case of this clone: Other DNA sequences from this sample encode an identical CDR3 as well. This chain uses TRBV12-3 or TRBV12-4 with TRBJ1-2; TRBD1 matches at 8 bases. This CDR3 has 13 residues. The ends lost 4 bases at V and 6 bases at J; junction bases unmatched: 4. The CDR3 spells CASSSDRGHGYTF. CDR3 sequence (DNA): TGTGCCAGCAGTTCCGACAGGGGACATGGCTACACCTTC.

The J gene is TRBJ1-6, the V gene TRBV19; TRBD1 matches 10 bases. Germline CDR1 LNHDA, CDR2 SQIVND (reference sequence). The CDR3 covers 16 residues. V lost 3 bases, J lost 9 bases, and 8 bases stayed unmatched. CDR3 sequence: CASSIQVGTGASPLHF. The CDR3 coding sequence is TGTGCCAGTAGTATCCAAGTAGGGACAGGGGCTTCACCCCTCCACTTT.

V usage is TRBV6-5 and J usage is TRBJ2-7, with TRBD2 matching over 14 bases. V dropped 5 bases and J dropped 3; count of bases not matched to a gene: 3. The germline gives CDR1 MNHEY, CDR2 SVGAGI. The CDR3 is made up of 15 amino acids. DNA for the CDR3: TGTGCCAGCAGTACCGGACTAGCGGGAGGCTACGAGCAGTACTTC. Translation gives CASSTGLAGGYEQYF.

The V call is TRBV2, the J call TRBJ2-7; TRBD2 matches at 11 bases. This CDR3 region has 15 residues. Germline lookup yields CDR1 SNHLY and CDR2 FYNNEI. V lost 8 bases and J lost 3; bases outside the gene matches: 9. Here the CDR3 DNA reads TGTGCCAGCGTGGCTAGCGGGAGGCTCAACTACGAGCAGTACTTC. It codes for CASVASGRLNYEQYF. Full variable domain (missing parts from reference TRBV2 and TRBJ2-7): EPEVTQTPSHQVTQMGQEVILRCVPISNHLYFYWYRQILGQKVEFLVSFYNNEISEKSEIFDDQFSVERPDGSNFTLKIRSTKLEDSAMYFCASVASGRLNYEQYFGPGTRLTVT.

The chain has TRBV10-2 and TRBJ1-1; no reliable D call. The V end was cut by 5 bases, the J end by 0 bases, with 16 bases between. Per germline, CDR1 WSHSY and CDR2 SAAADI. The CDR3 consists of 16 residues. CDR3 coding DNA: TGCGCCAGCAGTCTATCGGATTTCAGGATGAACACTGAAGCTTTCTTT. Encoded protein: CASSLSDFRMNTEAFF.

This chain joins TRBV9 and TRBJ2-3; 8 nucleotides match TRBD1. The germline CDR1 and CDR2 sequences are SGDLS and YYNGEE. This CDR3 spans 15 amino acids. V lost 2 bases to trimming and J lost 1 base; unmatched junction nucleotides: 3. The CDR3 sequence is CASSVRTGRTDTQYF. The CDR3, as DNA: TGTGCCAGCAGCGTCCGGACAGGGCGCACAGATACGCAGTATTTT.

The chain links TRBV11-3 to TRBJ2-2; 14 positions match TRBD2. The germline V gene encodes CDR1 SGHNT and CDR2 YENEEA. With 5 bases clipped from V and 6 bases from J, the junction kept 11 bases outside the gene matches. This CDR3 is 18 amino acids long. CDR3 sequence reads: CASSRRLAGGQRAGELFF. DNA for the CDR3: TGTGCCAGCAGCAGACGACTAGCGGGGGGGCAAAGGGCCGGGGAGCTGTTTTTT.

The rearrangement links TRBV7-2 to TRBJ1-6, with D unresolved. The CDR3 is 17 amino acids. Trimming cost V 0 bases and J 6 bases, with 15 bases left between them. CDR1 is SGHTA, CDR2 FQGNSA, per germline. The CDR3 DNA is TGTGCCAGCAGCTTAGCGCATGCGGGTGTGGTTAATTCACCCCTCCACTTT. Translated, it gives CASSLAHAGVVNSPLHF.

The chain links TRBV5-1 to TRBJ1-1; D is uncertain. There are 13 residues in the CDR3. Trimming took off 5 bases at V and 4 bases at J, with 12 bases between the two ends. CDR1 and CDR2 (germline): SGHRS, YFSETQ. In nucleotides, the CDR3 is TGCGCCAGCAGTAGCGTCATGGGCACTGAAGCTTTCTTT. Translation gives CASSSVMGTEAFF.

The chain combines TRBV4-1 with TRBJ1-5; D is perhaps TRBD1 (5 bases). The CDR3 is made up of 16 amino acids. Between the trimmed V and J ends, which lost 1 base and 2 bases, there was a span of 12 bases. In germline, CDR1 is MGHRA, CDR2 YSYEKL. The CDR3 loop reads CASSQVMGQGNQPQHF. CDR3 bases: TGCGCCAGCAGCCAAGTAATGGGGCAAGGCAATCAGCCCCAGCATTTT.

In this sample, this clone turned up once. The CDR3 here is CASRMRQGGPYSNQPQHF. The CDR3 nucleotides are TGTGCCAGTAGAATGAGACAGGGAGGCCCTTATAGCAATCAGCCCCAGCATTTT. The genes are TRBV19 and TRBJ1-5; 7 bases agree with TRBD1. The J segment lost 0 bases and the V segment lost 6 bases, leaving 14 bases of the junction unmatched. The CDR3 loop spans 18 amino acids. The germline gives CDR1 LNHDA, CDR2 SQIVND (reference sequence). Combining the CDR3 with reference TRBV19 and TRBJ1-5 gives the whole variable domain DGGITQSPKYLFRKEGQNVTLSCEQNLNHDAMYWYRQDPGQGLRLIYYSQIVNDFQKGDIAEGYSVSREKKESFPLTVTSAQKNPTAFYLCASRMRQGGPYSNQPQHFGDGTRLSIL.

The rearrangement links TRBV3-1 (or the pseudogene TRBV3-2) to TRBJ2-1; D is perhaps TRBD2 (6 bases). From germline, CDR1 is LGHDT and CDR2 YNNKEL (reference sequence). The CDR3 has 12 residues. Between the trimmed V and J ends, which lost 0 bases and 12 bases, there was a span of 9 bases. CDR3 loop: CASSQDRRGQFF. For the CDR3, the DNA is TGTGCCAGCAGCCAAGATAGGCGGGGGCAGTTCTTC.